This passage covers 21 T cell receptor beta chains from one sample sequenced in a study of blood T cells in healthy people across ages. Primers used in a second PCR of about 7 to 12 cycles were a sample-barcoded 5' primer and a J-beta primer mix. TCRdb processed the 5' RACE reads anew with MiXCR; each CDR3 protein has one entry. The sample holds 900,000 to 950,000 distinct CDR3 sequences; almost 30% are singletons and the top ten take around 9.6%. The same data also went into a second study, on T cells of mothers and their children.

Specimen: blood. These receptor sequences come from a woman aged 35 to 49 in good health.

The chain employs TRBV7-2 and TRBJ2-1, with 7 bases fitting TRBD1. The germline V gene encodes CDR1 SGHTA and CDR2 FQGNSA. The CDR3 spans 14 residues. Trimming took 4 bases from V and 6 from J; bases not matched to a gene: 6. In DNA, the CDR3 is TGTGCCAGCAGCTACACAGGGGAGCCCAATGAGCAGTTCTTC. It codes for CASSYTGEPNEQFF.

The J gene is TRBJ1-2, the V gene TRBV7-8; possibly TRBD1 for D (5 bases). The V end was cut by 3 bases, the J end by 5 bases, with 10 bases between. The CDR3 extends over 13 amino acids. Germline values: CDR1 SGHVS, CDR2 FQNEAQ. The CDR3 region is CASSFTQGYGYTF. The CDR3 DNA follows: TGTGCCAGCAGCTTCACCCAGGGTTATGGCTACACCTTC.

The chain links TRBV3-1 to TRBJ1-2; 12 positions agree with TRBD1. Germline CDR1 reads LGHDT; CDR2 reads YNNKEL (reference sequence). V gave up 3 bases and J gave up 2 bases; unmatched junction bases: 10. The CDR3 runs 18 residues. CDR3: CASSHRTGTGGYNYGYTF. DNA for the CDR3: TGTGCCAGCAGCCATAGAACCGGGACAGGGGGCTACAACTATGGCTACACCTTC.

This clonotype has at least ten counts. The junction departs from the called germline gene at one end, perhaps through a read error. The genes are TRBV5-1 and TRBJ2-7; 9 bases are shared with TRBD1. The CDR3 has 14 amino acids. The V gene's germline CDR1 is SGHRS and CDR2 YFSETQ. The CDR3 sequence: CASRLGQGLYEQYF. The CDR3 region has the DNA TGCGCCAGCAGGTTGGGACAGGGACTATACGAGCAGTACTTC.

Comment on this clonotype: A clone one base away is much larger, so this may be a read error. The chain employs TRBV4-1 and TRBJ2-7, with TRBD1 matching 12 bases. The V gene's germline CDR1 is MGHRA and CDR2 YSYEKL. This CDR3 has 16 amino acids. CDR3 sequence reads: CASSQRGTGGSYEQCF. The CDR3 DNA sequence: TGCGCCAGCAGCCAACGGGGGACAGGGGGCTCCTACGAGCAGTGCTTC.

This clonotype was counted ten times or more. The chain has TRBV6-6 and TRBJ2-7; a weak D match, TRBD1 (6 bases). Trimming took off 0 bases at V and 3 bases at J, with 9 bases between the two ends. CDR1 is MNHNY, CDR2 SVGAGI, per germline (reference sequence). The length of the CDR3 is 14 residues. CDR3 in amino acids: CASSYSQGNYEQYF. The CDR3 DNA sequence: TGTGCCAGCAGTTACTCCCAGGGGAACTACGAGCAGTACTTC.

This clonotype came up a few times. V and J are TRBV6-2 or TRBV6-3 and TRBJ2-3; no clear D. Looked up from germline, CDR1 is MNHEY and CDR2 is SVGEGT. Trimming stripped 2 bases from V and 3 bases from J, with 3 bases between. CDR3 length equals 12 residues. CDR3 protein: CASSYQTDTQYF. CDR3 DNA sequence: TGTGCCAGCAGTTACCAGACAGATACGCAGTATTTT.

This clonotype was counted ten times or more. V gene TRBV9 combines with J gene TRBJ2-7; D perhaps matches TRBD1 (6 bases). CDR3 length: 15 amino acids. Trimming cost V 2 bases and J 2 bases, with 14 bases left between them. Germline CDR1 is SGDLS and CDR2 is YYNGEE. CDR3: CASSVGQTSTYEQYF. DNA of the CDR3: TGTGCCAGCAGCGTCGGACAGACTTCCACCTACGAGCAGTACTTC.

As concerns this clonotype: As the CDR3 is not closed by the conserved phenylalanine or tryptophan, this likely results from a read error. The DNA is left out, because the CDR3 cannot be placed on it with certainty; the CDR3 is given as TCRdb lists it. The CDR3 loop reads CASSLTGNGYTFGS. The J gene is TRBJ2-1, the V gene TRBV4-3; the table's D gene call, TRBD1, was not cross checked with the DNA. Germline V CDR1 and CDR2: LGHNA, YSLEER. The CDR3 is 14 amino acids long, termini counted.

Concerning this clonotype: A much larger clonotype is one base distant, so this may be a read error. This rearrangement joins TRBV4-1 to TRBJ2-7; D ambiguous. The CDR3 spans 12 residues. Germline CDR1 reads MGHRA; CDR2 reads YSYEKL. CDR3 residues: CASSHTSYGQYF. DNA of the CDR3: TGCGCCAGCAGCCATACATCCTACGGGCAGTACTTC.

This clonotype turned up a few times. The rearrangement links TRBV12-3 or TRBV12-4 to TRBJ1-5; D uncertain. V was pared by 2 bases and J by 0 bases, with 8 bases between. The CDR3 runs 15 residues. CDR3 amino acids: CASSLTVYSNQPQHF. CDR3 nucleotide sequence: TGTGCCAGCAGTTTAACAGTCTATAGCAATCAGCCCCAGCATTTT.

This clonotype was counted many times. CDR3 region: CSASPAPPGNEQFF. The CDR3 DNA follows: TGCAGTGCTTCTCCAGCGCCTCCGGGGAATGAGCAGTTCTTC. This chain uses TRBV20-1 with TRBJ2-1, with a weak D call TRBD2 (5 bases). CDR1 is DFQATT and CDR2 is SNEGSKA in the germline V gene (reference sequence). Trimming left V 5 bases short and J 7 bases short, with 18 bases between. This CDR3 region has 14 residues.

In this sample, this clonotype turned up many times. The chain couples TRBV12-3 or TRBV12-4 to TRBJ2-7, with 7 bases aligning to TRBD1. This CDR3 region has 13 residues. V lost 6 bases and J lost 3; bases outside the gene matches: 5. CDR3 amino acids: CASSLGQIYEQYF. In DNA form, the CDR3 reads TGTGCCAGCAGCTTGGGACAGATCTACGAGCAGTACTTC.

This clonotype has a handful of counts. CDR3 sequence (DNA): TGTGCCAGCAGCTTAGTCCCACAGAGCTCCTATAATTCACCCCTCCACTTT. Translated: CASSLVPQSSYNSPLHF. The chain employs TRBV5-5 and TRBJ1-6; no definite D call. Germline CDR1 and CDR2: SGHKS and YYEKEE (reference sequence). V was pared by 2 bases and J by 0 bases, with 12 bases between. This CDR3 is built from 17 residues.

This clonotype was observed many times. V usage is TRBV10-3 and J usage is TRBJ2-6; 7 bases are shared with TRBD1. The J segment lost 2 bases and the V segment lost 2 bases, leaving 9 bases of the junction unmatched. The CDR3 is made up of 18 amino acids. CDR1 is ENHRY, CDR2 SYGVKD, per germline. CDR3 sequence reads: CAISERDRAAPGANVLTF. The DNA for the CDR3 is TGTGCCATCAGTGAGCGGGACAGAGCGGCCCCTGGGGCCAACGTCCTGACTTTC.

Notes on this clonotype: This may come from a read error, since a much larger clone is one base off. This rearrangement joins TRBV27 to TRBJ2-7; D gene uncertain. V was trimmed by 6 bases and J by 5 bases, leaving 11 bases between them. The CDR3 totals 12 residues. Per the germline V gene, CDR1 is MNHEY and CDR2 is SMNVEV (reference sequence). The CDR3 bases are TGTGCCAGCAGATCCATAGACCACGAGCAGTACTTC. As protein: CASRSIDHEQYF.

In its sample, this clonotype was seen a few times. The chain has TRBV12-5 and TRBJ2-1; the match to TRBD2 covers 8 bases. Germline assignment: CDR1 LGHNT and CDR2 FRNRAP. CDR3 size: 16 residues. V lost 3 bases to trimming and J lost 9 bases; unmatched junction nucleotides: 13. CDR3 loop: CASGFLPYSGTVEQFF. As DNA, the CDR3 is TGTGCTAGTGGTTTCCTCCCGTATAGCGGGACCGTTGAGCAGTTCTTC.

The J gene is TRBJ1-1, the V gene TRBV27; no definite D call. This CDR3 has 14 residues. Trimming shortened V by 5 bases and J by 7 bases, and 17 bases separated the two germline ends. Germline CDR1 is MNHEY and CDR2 is SMNVEV (reference sequence). The CDR3 spells CASSLMQRRGEAFF. CDR3 DNA: TGTGCCAGCAGTCTTATGCAGAGGCGGGGTGAAGCTTTCTTT.

The chain joins TRBV3-1 to TRBJ1-2, with a tentative D call TRBD1 (5 bases). The CDR3 totals 16 residues. With 3 bases removed from V and 3 bases from J, the gap between germline ends came to 17 bases. Germline V gene sequence: CDR1 LGHDT, CDR2 YNNKEL (reference sequence). The CDR3 reads CASSHPRVGGDYGYTF. As DNA, the CDR3 is TGTGCCAGCAGCCATCCTAGGGTAGGAGGGGACTATGGCTACACCTTC.

The rearrangement uses TRBV7-2 and TRBJ2-3, with unresolved D. Germline CDR1 is SGHTA and CDR2 is FQGNSA. V dropped 4 bases and J dropped 5 bases, with 10 bases sitting between them. The CDR3 is made up of 13 amino acids. CDR3 DNA sequence: TGTGCCAGCAGCTCCCAAAATCGAGATACGCAGTATTTT. Protein sequence: CASSSQNRDTQYF.

V gene TRBV6-2 or TRBV6-3 combines with J gene TRBJ2-3; D gene uncertain. CDR1 is MNHEY and CDR2 is SVGEGT in the germline V gene. The CDR3 totals 17 residues. Trimming pared 0 bases from V and 2 bases from J, leaving 15 bases between. For the CDR3, the DNA is TGTGCCAGCAGTTACTCCCCTCAAGCGTTTTTCACAGATACGCAGTATTTT. It is translated as CASSYSPQAFFTDTQYF.